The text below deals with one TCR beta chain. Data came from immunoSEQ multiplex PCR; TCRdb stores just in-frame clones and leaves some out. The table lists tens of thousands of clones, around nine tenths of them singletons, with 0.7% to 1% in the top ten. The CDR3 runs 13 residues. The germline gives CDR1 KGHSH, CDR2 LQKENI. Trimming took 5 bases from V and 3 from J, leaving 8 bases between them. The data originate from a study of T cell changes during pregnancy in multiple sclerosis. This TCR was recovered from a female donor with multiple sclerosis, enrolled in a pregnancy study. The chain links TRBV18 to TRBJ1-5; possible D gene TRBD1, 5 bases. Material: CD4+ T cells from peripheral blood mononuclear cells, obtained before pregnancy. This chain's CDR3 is CASSTTDNQPQHF. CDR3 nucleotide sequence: TGTGCCAGCTCAACGACAGACAATCAGCCCCAGCATTTT.